Included here is one T cell receptor (beta chain) sequence, with context. Here immunoSEQ multiplex PCR was the method, and the copy in TCRdb shows in-frame clones only, minus some. Among a few hundred thousand clones listed, about 91% were seen once. The data are from a study of blood T cell repertoires in COVID-19. Whole-study context: Nucleic acid was either cDNA or gDNA, and it came from T cells, B-cell-depleted T cells, or PBMCs.

The specimen was peripheral blood. The TCR comes from a woman aged 55-75 years with acute or convalescent COVID-19.

The CDR3 loop reads CASSETGGGYF. CDR3 bases: TGTGCCAGCAGTGAAACGGGGGGCGGGTACTTC. The chain employs TRBV6-1 and TRBJ2-7, with D perhaps matching TRBD2 (7 bases). Trimming cost V 2 bases and J 12 bases, with 11 bases left between them. Per the germline V gene, CDR1 is MNHNS and CDR2 is SASEGT. The CDR3 is made up of 11 amino acids.